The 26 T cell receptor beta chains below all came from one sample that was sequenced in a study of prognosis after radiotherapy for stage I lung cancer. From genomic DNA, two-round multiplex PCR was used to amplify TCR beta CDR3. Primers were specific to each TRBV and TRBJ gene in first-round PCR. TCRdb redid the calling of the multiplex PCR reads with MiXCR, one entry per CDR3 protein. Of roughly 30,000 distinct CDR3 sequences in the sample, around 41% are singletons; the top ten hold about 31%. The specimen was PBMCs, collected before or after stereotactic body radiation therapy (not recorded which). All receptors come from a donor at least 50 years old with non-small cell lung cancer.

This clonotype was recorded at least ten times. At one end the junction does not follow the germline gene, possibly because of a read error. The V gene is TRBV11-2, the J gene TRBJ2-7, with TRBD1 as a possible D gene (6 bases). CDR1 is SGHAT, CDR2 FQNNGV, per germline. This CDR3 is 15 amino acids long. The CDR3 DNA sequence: TGCGCCAGCAGCCAAGATACAGGGCAAACCTACGAGCAGTACTTC. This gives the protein CASSQDTGQTYEQYF.

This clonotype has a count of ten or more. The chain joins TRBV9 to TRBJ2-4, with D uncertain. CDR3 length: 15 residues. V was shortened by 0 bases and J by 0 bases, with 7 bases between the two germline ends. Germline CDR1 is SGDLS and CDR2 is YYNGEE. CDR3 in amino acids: CASSVGTLAKNIQYF. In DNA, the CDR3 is TGTGCCAGCAGCGTAGGTACGCTAGCCAAAAACATTCAGTACTTC.

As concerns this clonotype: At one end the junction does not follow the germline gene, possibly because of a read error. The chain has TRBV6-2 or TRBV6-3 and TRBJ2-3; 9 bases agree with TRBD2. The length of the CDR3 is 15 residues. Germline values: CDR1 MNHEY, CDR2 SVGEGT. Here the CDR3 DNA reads TGTGCCATCAGTCTTAGCGGGACTAGCACATATACGCAGTATTTT. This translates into CAISLSGTSTYTQYF.

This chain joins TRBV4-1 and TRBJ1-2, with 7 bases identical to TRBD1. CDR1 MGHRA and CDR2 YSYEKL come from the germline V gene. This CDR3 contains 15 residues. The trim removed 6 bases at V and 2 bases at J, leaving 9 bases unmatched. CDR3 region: CASRGGQKGNYGYTF. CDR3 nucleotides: TGCGCCAGCAGGGGGGGACAGAAAGGAAACTATGGCTACACCTTC.

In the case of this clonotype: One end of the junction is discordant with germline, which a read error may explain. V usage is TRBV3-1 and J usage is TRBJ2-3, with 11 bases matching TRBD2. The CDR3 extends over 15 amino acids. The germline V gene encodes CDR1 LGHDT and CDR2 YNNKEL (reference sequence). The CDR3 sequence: CASSPLAGGTGTQYF. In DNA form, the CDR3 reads TGTGCCAGCAGCCCCCTAGCGGGAGGTACAGGTACGCAGTATTTT.

CDR3 loop: CASRALSLTSGRFGADTQYF. CDR3 bases: TGTGCCAGCAGAGCTCTCTCTCTGACTAGCGGGAGGTTCGGGGCAGATACGCAGTATTTT. The chain couples TRBV6-8 to TRBJ2-3, with 13 bases matching TRBD2. This CDR3 has 20 residues. The V segment lost 6 bases and the J segment 4 bases; nucleotides outside the gene matches: 19. Germline-derived CDR1 and CDR2 are MNHGY and SAAAGT.

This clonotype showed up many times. CDR3 residues: CASEQQETQYF. The CDR3 DNA is TGTGCCAGCGAGCAGCAAGAGACCCAGTACTTC. The chain links TRBV2 to TRBJ2-5; D remains unclear. Germline V lookup: CDR1 SNHLY, CDR2 FYNNEI. CDR3 length: 11 residues. V shed 8 bases and J shed 2 bases, with 6 bases lying between them. Full variable domain (remainder filled in from reference TRBV2 and TRBJ2-5): EPEVTQTPSHQVTQMGQEVILRCVPISNHLYFYWYRQILGQKVEFLVSFYNNEISEKSEIFDDQFSVERPDGSNFTLKIRSTKLEDSAMYFCASEQQETQYFGPGTRLLVL.

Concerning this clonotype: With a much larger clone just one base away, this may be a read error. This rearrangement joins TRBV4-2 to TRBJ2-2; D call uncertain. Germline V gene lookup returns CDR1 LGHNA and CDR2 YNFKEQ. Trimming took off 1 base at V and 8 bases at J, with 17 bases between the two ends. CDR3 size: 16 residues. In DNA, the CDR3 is TGTGCCAGCAGCCAAGGTGTAGCTATATCGGATGGGGAGCTGTTTTTT. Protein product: CASSQGVAISDGELFF.

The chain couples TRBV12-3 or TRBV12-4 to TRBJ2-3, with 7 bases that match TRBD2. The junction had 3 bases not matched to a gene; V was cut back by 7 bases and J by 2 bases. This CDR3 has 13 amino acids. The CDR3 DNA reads TGTGCCAGCATTGGGACTAACACAGATACGCAGTATTTT. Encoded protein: CASIGTNTDTQYF.

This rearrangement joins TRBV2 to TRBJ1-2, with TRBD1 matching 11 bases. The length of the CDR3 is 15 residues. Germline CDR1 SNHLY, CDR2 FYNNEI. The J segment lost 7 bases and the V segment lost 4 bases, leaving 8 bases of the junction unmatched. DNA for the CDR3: TGTGCCAGCAGTGTGGGACCGGGACAGGGGGGTGGCTACACCTTC. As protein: CASSVGPGQGGGYTF.

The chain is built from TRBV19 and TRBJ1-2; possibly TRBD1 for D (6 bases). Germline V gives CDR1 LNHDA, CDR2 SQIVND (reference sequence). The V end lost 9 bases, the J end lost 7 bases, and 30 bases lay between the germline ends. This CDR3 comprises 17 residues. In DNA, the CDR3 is TGTGCCAGAAGGTCCCCCGAGCCCGCCATGGGGGGCGTTGGCTACACCTTC. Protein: CARRSPEPAMGGVGYTF.

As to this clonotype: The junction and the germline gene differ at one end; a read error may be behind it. The CDR3 DNA sequence: TGTGCCATCAGCCCCGAACGGCGGGGACTAGCGAGAATCTCCTACGAGCAGTACTTC. Its protein is CAISPERRGLARISYEQYF. The rearrangement uses TRBV7-2 and TRBJ2-7; 10 positions match TRBD2. Germline V gene lookup returns CDR1 SGHTA and CDR2 FQGNSA. CDR3 size: 19 residues.

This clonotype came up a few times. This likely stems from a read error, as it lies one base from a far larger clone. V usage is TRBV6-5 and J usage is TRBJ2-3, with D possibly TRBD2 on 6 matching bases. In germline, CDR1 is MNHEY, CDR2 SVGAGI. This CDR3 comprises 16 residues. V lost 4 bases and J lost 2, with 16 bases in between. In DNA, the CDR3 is TGTGCCAGCAGTTCGACTAGTTTCTCTATCACAGATACGCAGTATTTT. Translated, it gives CASSSTSFSITDTQYF.

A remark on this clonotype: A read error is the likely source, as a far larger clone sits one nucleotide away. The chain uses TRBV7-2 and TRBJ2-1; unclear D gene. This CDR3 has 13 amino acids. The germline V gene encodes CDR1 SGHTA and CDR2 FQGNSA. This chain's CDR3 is CASSLDAWNEQLF. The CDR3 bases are TGTGCCAGCAGCTTAGATGCATGGAATGAGCAGCTCTTC.

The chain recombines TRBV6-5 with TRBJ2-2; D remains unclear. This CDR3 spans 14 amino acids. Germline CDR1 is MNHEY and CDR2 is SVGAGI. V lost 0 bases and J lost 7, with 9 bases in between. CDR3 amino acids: CASSYSTQHGELFF. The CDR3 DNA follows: TGTGCCAGCAGTTACTCGACTCAGCACGGGGAGCTGTTTTTT.

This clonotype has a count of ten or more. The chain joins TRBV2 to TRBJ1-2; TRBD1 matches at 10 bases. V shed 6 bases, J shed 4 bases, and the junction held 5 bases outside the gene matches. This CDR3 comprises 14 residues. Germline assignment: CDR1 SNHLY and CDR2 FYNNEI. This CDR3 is CASRPGTGVYGYTF. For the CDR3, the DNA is TGTGCCAGCAGGCCTGGGACAGGGGTCTATGGCTACACCTTC. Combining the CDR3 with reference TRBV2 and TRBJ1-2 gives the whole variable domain EPEVTQTPSHQVTQMGQEVILRCVPISNHLYFYWYRQILGQKVEFLVSFYNNEISEKSEIFDDQFSVERPDGSNFTLKIRSTKLEDSAMYFCASRPGTGVYGYTFGSGTRLTVV.

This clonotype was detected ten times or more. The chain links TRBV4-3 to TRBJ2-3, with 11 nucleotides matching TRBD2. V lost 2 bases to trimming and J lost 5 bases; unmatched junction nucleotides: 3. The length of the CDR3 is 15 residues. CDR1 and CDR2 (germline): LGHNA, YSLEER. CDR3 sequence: CASSQSGLAGDTQYF. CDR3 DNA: TGCGCCAGCAGCCAAAGCGGACTAGCGGGAGATACGCAGTATTTT.

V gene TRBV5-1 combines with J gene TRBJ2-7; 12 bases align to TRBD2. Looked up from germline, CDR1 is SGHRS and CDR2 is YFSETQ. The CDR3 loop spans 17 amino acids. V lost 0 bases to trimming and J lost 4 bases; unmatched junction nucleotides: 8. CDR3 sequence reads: CASSLALETSGRYEQYF. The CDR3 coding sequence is TGCGCCAGCAGCTTGGCCCTCGAGACTAGCGGGAGATACGAGCAGTACTTC.

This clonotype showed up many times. Here the CDR3 DNA reads TGTGCCAGCAGCTTAGAAGCAGTTGCGTATAATTCACCCCTCCACTTT. The encoded protein is CASSLEAVAYNSPLHF. The chain joins TRBV7-2 to TRBJ1-6; D unresolved. The CDR3 has 16 residues. The germline CDR1 and CDR2 sequences are SGHTA and FQGNSA. Trimming took off 1 base at V and 4 bases at J, with 11 bases between the two ends.

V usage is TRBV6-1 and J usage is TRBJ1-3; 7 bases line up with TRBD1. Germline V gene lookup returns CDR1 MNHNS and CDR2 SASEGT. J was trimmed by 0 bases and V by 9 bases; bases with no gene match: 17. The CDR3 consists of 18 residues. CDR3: CASIGDSYCESSGNTIYF. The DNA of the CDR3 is TGTGCCAGTATTGGGGACAGTTATTGTGAAAGCTCTGGAAACACCATATATTTT.

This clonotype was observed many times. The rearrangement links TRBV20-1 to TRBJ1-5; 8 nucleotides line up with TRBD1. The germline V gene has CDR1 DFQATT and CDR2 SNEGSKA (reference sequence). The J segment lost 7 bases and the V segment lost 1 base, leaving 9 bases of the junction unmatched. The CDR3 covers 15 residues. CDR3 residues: CSARAPGGLAQPQHF. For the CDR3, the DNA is TGCAGTGCTAGAGCCCCAGGGGGCCTGGCCCAGCCCCAGCATTTT.

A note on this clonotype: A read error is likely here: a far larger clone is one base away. The CDR3 nucleotides are TGTGCCAGCAGCTTCTCGGTGCCCGGGGAGCTGTTTTTT. The encoded protein is CASSFSVPGELFF. The V gene is TRBV7-9, the J gene TRBJ2-2; no clear D. Germline assignment: CDR1 SEHNR and CDR2 FQNEAQ (reference sequence). This CDR3 has 13 residues. V was shortened by 3 bases and J by 6 bases, with 8 bases between the two germline ends. The full variable domain, its missing parts supplied by reference TRBV7-9 and TRBJ2-2, is DTGVSQNPRHKITKRGQNVTFRCDPISEHNRLYWYRQTLGQGPEFLTYFQNEAQLEKSRLLSDRFSAERPKGSFSTLEIQRTEQGDSAMYLCASSFSVPGELFFGEGSRLTVL.

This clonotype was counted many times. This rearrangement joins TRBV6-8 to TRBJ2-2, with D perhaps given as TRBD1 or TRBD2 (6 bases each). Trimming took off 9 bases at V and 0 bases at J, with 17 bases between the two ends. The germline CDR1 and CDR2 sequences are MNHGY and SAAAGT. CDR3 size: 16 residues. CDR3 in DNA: TGTGCCAGTGGGTACGGGGGCGATTCGAACACCGGGGAGCTGTTTTTT. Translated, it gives CASGYGGDSNTGELFF.

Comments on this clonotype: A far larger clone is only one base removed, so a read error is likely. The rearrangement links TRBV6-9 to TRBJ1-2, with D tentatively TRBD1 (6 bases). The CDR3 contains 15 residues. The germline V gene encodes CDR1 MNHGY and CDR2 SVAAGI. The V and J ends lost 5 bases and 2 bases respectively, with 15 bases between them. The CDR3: CASSEGGEENYGYTF. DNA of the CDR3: TGTGCCAGCAGTGAGGGGGGGGAGGAAAACTATGGCTACACCTTC.

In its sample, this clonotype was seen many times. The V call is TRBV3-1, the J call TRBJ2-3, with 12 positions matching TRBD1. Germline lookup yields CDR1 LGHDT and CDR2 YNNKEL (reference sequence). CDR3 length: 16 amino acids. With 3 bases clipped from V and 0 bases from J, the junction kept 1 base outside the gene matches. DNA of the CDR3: TGTGCCAGCAGCCAGGGACAGGGGGCAAGCACAGATACGCAGTATTTT. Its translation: CASSQGQGASTDTQYF.

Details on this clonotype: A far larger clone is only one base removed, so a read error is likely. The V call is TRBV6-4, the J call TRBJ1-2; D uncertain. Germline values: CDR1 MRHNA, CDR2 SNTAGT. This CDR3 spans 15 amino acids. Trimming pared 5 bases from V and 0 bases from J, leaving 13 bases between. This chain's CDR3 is CASSSTSGANYGYTF. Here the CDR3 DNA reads TGTGCCAGCAGTTCCACGTCCGGGGCTAACTATGGCTACACCTTC.